This TCR beta chain was recorded in a study of memory CD4+ T cells and cytomegalovirus serostatus. The study, taken as a whole, reports: About two fifths of the roughly 160 known CMV-associated TCRbeta sequences appeared in CD4+ memory.

Concerning this clone itself: As yet, its antigen is unknown.

Single viable CD3+CD4+CD8-CD45RO+ cells were sorted as the memory CD4+ T cells. Sequencing used immunoSEQ multiplex PCR; TCRdb keeps in-frame clones, though not all of them. The sample has 56,000 or so clones; 80% are singletons. Trimming stripped 4 bases from V and 5 bases from J, with 12 bases between. Germline V CDR1 and CDR2: LGHNA, YSLEER. The CDR3 contains 14 residues. The genes are TRBV4-3 and TRBJ1-5, with D hard to call. Sequencing was carried out using memory CD4+ T cells from blood. This TCR was recovered from an adult in good health and CMV-seronegative. Some clones in this sample may be carry-over from other donors' samples. In nucleotides, the CDR3 is TGCGCCAGCAGCCCGACCGATGGGTATCAGCCCCAGCATTTT. Protein: CASSPTDGYQPQHF.